This T cell receptor (beta chain) was found in a study of Tregs in tolerant kidney transplant recipients. Unstimulated regulatory T cells (CD4+CD25+CD127-), CD4+CD25- non-regulatory cells, CD4 and CD8 cells were FACS-sorted from thawed PBMCs. General study results and limits: This study did not directly address biological reproducibility. Tolerant patients' donor-specific Tregs expanded beyond overall Tregs, suggesting antigen-driven growth. Findings come from small patient numbers and require larger validation.

Profiled with immunoSEQ multiplex PCR; TCRdb holds only in-frame clones, not every one. Counted here are fewer than 80,000 clones, about 89% occurring once; the ten biggest clones make up approximately 0.39%. Germline V gene data show CDR1 as LGHNA and CDR2 as YSLEER. The CDR3 is 15 residues long. The V gene lost 1 base and the J gene lost 2 bases, with 9 bases spanning the gap. Concerning this clone itself: Its antigen remains unidentified.

Specimen: CD4+ T cells from blood, collected before the transplant. This TCR was sampled from a human donor who received a combined kidney and bone marrow transplant. The chain carries TRBV4-3 and TRBJ1-5; D gene unclear. In DNA, the CDR3 is TGCGCCAGCAGCCAAGGCTATACAGGCAATCAGCCCCAGCATTTT. Protein: CASSQGYTGNQPQHF.